One T cell receptor (beta chain) is described in this entry. The antigen it recognizes is unknown. Qualities for individual bases were not recorded, and no much larger clone is one base off. These data originate in a study of CD8+ T cells in alopecia areata (dated by TCRdb to 2016 to 2019). A note on the overall study: The treated patients took part in an open-label pilot trial in which moderate-to-severe alopecia areata was treated with oral tofacitinib at 5 to 10 mg twice daily. RNA was extracted with the PAXgene miRNA kit for fixed scalp, the miRNeasy kit for PBMCs, and the RNeasy kit for mouse skin. High-throughput TCRbeta sequencing was used to examine T cell clonal expansion in alopecia areata in both the C3H/HeJ mouse model and human patients. In humans, TCRbeta sequencing was performed on scalp tissue and on sorted CD4+ and CD8+ peripheral blood T cells from healthy controls and from patients with patchy or totalis/universalis alopecia areata. immunoSEQ multiplex PCR using 35 Vbeta forward primers and 13 Jbeta reverse primers was used to amplify TCRbeta CDR3 regions. Patients on tofacitinib were biopsied at baseline and after 4 and 24 weeks of treatment, and several of the patients also had a later scalp biopsy. Disease severity in treated patients was measured with the SALT score, which quantifies the percentage of affected scalp surface area. Scalp clonality was compared among normal scalp (n=4), patchy alopecia areata scalp (n=8), and alopecia totalis/universalis scalp (n=8). Tofacitinib was given for 6 to 18 months, followed by 6 months of follow-up off drug to assess delayed response and recurrence.

The sample's time point label, in plain terms: about four weeks on oral tofacitinib. What the treatment or condition label conveys for this sample: oral pan-JAK inhibitor, 5-10 mg twice daily. Lesional scalp punch biopsies and peripheral blood were obtained from alopecia areata patients. PBMCs were isolated by density centrifugation and stained for CD3, CD4 and CD8, after which CD4+ and CD8+ T cells were sorted on a FACSAria. Broader findings and caveats from the paper: Compared with mice, TCR sequences shared between patients were less clear, possibly partly because of HLA diversity across the patient population. The treated cohort was small, with a single nonresponder, so links between baseline CD8+ expansion and response need larger studies. During tofacitinib treatment, many expanded lesional clones stuck around in both scalp and blood, and this persistence may partly explain why relapse happens after treatment is stopped. Resident alphabeta T cells in normal human skin are also sequenced, complicating scalp TCR repertoire analysis, unlike mouse skin dominated by gammadelta T cells. Lesional scalp, especially in alopecia totalis/universalis, showed higher clonality and more expanded CD8+ clones than normal scalp, suggesting antigenic drive. Scalp clonality and the number of expanded CD8+ clones among the top 100 scalp clones were significantly decreased by tofacitinib.

The library was prepared using the immunoSEQ multiplex PCR assay. RNA was extracted from all samples and reverse transcribed into cDNA as template for TCR sequencing. SuperScript III was used for first-strand cDNA synthesis, primed with a 2:1 mix of oligo-dT and random hexamers. A synthetic immune receptor repertoire was used to gauge amplification bias, and whatever bias remained was removed computationally. The paper's processing steps were these. After raw reads were preprocessed to remove errors, the CDR3 was defined following IMGT conventions as running from the conserved cysteine to phenylalanine. Clonality was computed by normalizing Shannon entropy by log2 of the number of productive unique TCRs and subtracting the result from 1. CD4 or CD8 identity of scalp clones was inferred by cross-referencing scalp TCRbeta sequences with sorted blood CD4 and CD8 repertoires. In TCRdb, the immuneACCESS table is reduced to in-frame sequences with V and J assigned. These tables do not hold every clone; where another copy was compared, an unresolved V gene accounts for under half, and the others remain unexplained. The V and J calls and the clone size are those of that table, but D and trimming were determined from the DNA. Recorded for this sample are fewer than 150,000 clones; 75% to 85% of them occurred a single time. 25% of the sample lies in the top ten.

CDR1 and CDR2 were assigned from the germline V gene as MGHRA and YSYEKL. Measured from the cysteine to the phenylalanine, the CDR3 is 14 residues long. Of the read, only the CDR3 DNA is kept; its 42 bases are in frame from base 1. The V end loses 4 bases and the J end loses 4 bases, and a stretch of 11 bases separates them. The sample in question was CD8+ T cells sorted from blood, obtained at week 4, from a patient treated with tofacitinib. The TCR was taken from a human donor with alopecia areata. The chain links TRBV4-1 with TRBJ2-1; TRBD2 is a weak D gene call, 6 bases matching. This receptor has the CDR3 CASSPYSGYNEQFF. The DNA sequence is TGCGCCAGCAGCCCATATAGCGGTTACAATGAGCAGTTCTTC.